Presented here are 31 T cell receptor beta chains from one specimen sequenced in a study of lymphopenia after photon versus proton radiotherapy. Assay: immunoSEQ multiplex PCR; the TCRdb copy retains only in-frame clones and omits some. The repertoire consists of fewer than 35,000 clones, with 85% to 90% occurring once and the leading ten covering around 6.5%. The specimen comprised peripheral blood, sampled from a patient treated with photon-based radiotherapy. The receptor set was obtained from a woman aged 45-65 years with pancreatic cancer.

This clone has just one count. The CDR3 DNA follows: TGTGCCAGCAGTCCACCGGGACAGGGGGTAAAGGCTTTCTTT. Its protein is CASSPPGQGVKAFF. This sequence joins TRBV27 and TRBJ1-1, with TRBD1 matching 11 bases. Germline values: CDR1 MNHEY, CDR2 SMNVEV (reference sequence). The CDR3 totals 14 residues. V shed 5 bases and J 11 bases; nucleotides not matched to a gene: 10.

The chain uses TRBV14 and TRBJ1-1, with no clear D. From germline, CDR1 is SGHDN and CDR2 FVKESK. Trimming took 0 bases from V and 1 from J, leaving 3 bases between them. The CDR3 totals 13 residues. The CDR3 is CASSQDWNTEAFF. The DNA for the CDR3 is TGTGCCAGCAGCCAAGACTGGAACACTGAAGCTTTCTTT.

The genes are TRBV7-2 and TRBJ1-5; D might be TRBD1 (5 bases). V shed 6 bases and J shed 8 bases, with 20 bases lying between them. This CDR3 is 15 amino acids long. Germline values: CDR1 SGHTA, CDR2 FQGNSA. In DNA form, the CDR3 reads TGTGCCAGCAGATGGGGCCGCATGGGAGATGAGCCCCAGCATTTT. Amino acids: CASRWGRMGDEPQHF.

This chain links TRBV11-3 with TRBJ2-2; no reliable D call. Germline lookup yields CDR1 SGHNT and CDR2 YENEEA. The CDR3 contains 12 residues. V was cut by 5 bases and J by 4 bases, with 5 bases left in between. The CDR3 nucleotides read TGTGCCAGCAGCCCCATCACCGGGGAGCTGTTTTTT. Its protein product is CASSPITGELFF.

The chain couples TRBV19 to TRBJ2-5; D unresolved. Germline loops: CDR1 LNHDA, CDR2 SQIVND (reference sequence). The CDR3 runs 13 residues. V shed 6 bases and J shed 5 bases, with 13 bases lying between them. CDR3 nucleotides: TGTGCCAGTAGCAACCCTTTCGAGGAGACCCAGTACTTC. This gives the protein CASSNPFEETQYF. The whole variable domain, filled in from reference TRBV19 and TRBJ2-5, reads DGGITQSPKYLFRKEGQNVTLSCEQNLNHDAMYWYRQDPGQGLRLIYYSQIVNDFQKGDIAEGYSVSREKKESFPLTVTSAQKNPTAFYLCASSNPFEETQYFGPGTRLLVL.

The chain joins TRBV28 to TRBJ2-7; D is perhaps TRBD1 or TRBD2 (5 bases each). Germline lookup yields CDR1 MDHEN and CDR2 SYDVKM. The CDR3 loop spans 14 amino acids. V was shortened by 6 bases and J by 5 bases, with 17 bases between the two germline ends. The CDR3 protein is CASSLPQGDHEQYF. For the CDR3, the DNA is TGTGCCAGCAGCTTACCCCAAGGGGACCACGAGCAGTACTTC.

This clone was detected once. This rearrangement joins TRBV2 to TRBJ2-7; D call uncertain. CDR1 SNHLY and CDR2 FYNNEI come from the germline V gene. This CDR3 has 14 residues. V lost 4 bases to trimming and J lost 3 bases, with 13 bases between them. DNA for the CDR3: TGTGCCAGCAGTGTCGTAACCTACTACTACGAGCAGTACTTC. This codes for CASSVVTYYYEQYF. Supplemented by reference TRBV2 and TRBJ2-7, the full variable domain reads EPEVTQTPSHQVTQMGQEVILRCVPISNHLYFYWYRQILGQKVEFLVSFYNNEISEKSEIFDDQFSVERPDGSNFTLKIRSTKLEDSAMYFCASSVVTYYYEQYFGPGTRLTVT.

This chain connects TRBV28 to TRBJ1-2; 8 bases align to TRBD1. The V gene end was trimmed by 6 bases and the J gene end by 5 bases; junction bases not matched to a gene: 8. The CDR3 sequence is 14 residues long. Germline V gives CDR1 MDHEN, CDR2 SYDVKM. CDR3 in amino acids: CASSPGTGLYGYTF. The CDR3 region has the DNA TGTGCCAGCAGCCCTGGGACAGGTCTATATGGCTACACCTTC.

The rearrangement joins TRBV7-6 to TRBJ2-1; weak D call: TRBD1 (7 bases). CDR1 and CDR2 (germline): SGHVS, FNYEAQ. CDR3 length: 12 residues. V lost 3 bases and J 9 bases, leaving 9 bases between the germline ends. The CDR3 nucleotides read TGTGCCAGCAGCTTGCAGGGGGGTGAGCAGTTCTTC. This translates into CASSLQGGEQFF.

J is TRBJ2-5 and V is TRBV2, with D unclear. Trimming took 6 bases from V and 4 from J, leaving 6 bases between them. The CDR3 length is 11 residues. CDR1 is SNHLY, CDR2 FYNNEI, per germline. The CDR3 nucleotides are TGTGCCAGCAGCGAAAGAGAGACCCAGTACTTC. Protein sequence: CASSERETQYF.

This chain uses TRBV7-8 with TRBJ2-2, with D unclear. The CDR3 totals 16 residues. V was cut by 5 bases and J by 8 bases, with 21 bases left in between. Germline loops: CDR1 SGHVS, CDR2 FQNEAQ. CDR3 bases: TGTGCCAGCAGCCCACACATAGGAATTACGATAGGGGAGCTGTTTTTT. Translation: CASSPHIGITIGELFF.

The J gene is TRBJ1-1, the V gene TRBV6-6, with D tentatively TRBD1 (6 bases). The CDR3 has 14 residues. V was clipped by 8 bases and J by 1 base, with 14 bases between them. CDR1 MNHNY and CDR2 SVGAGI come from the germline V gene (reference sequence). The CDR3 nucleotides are TGTGCCAGCCTCCCGGGGGCTAAGAACACTGAAGCTTTCTTT. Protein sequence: CASLPGAKNTEAFF.

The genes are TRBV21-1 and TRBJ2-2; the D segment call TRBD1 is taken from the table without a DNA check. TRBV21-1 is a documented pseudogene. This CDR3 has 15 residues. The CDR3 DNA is TGTGCCAGGTGGCTGGGAAGGGGAATCATCGGGGAGCTGTTTTTT. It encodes CARWLGRGIIGELFF.

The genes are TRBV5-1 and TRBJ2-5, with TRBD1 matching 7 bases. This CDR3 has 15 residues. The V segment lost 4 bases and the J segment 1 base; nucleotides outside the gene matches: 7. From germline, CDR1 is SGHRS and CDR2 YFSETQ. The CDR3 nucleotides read TGCGCCAGCAGCCTTACCACAGGGGTCCAAGAGACCCAGTACTTC. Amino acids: CASSLTTGVQETQYF.

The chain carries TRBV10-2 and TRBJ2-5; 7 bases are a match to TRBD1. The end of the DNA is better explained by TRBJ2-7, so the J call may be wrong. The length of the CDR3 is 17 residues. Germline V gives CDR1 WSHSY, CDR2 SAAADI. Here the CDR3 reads CASSDLTDRPSSYEQYF. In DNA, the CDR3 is TGCGCCAGCAGTGACTTGACGGACAGGCCTAGCTCCTACGAGCAGTACTTC.

CDR3 sequence (DNA): TGTGCCAGCAGTTACGACAGTGAAGCCTCCGAAGCTTTCTTT. It encodes CASSYDSEASEAFF. The chain links TRBV6-6 to TRBJ1-1, with D perhaps TRBD1 (5 bases). CDR1 and CDR2 (germline): MNHNY, SVGAGI (reference sequence). This CDR3 region has 14 residues. V lost 2 bases, J lost 8 bases, and 15 bases lay in between.

In DNA form, the CDR3 reads TGTGCCAGCAGTTACTCGGGGTCTGGGAATGAGCAGTTCTTC. As protein: CASSYSGSGNEQFF. V and J are TRBV6-5 and TRBJ2-1; no reliable D call. CDR1 MNHEY and CDR2 SVGAGI come from the germline V gene. This CDR3 has 14 amino acids. Trimming cost V 0 bases and J 7 bases, with 10 bases left between them.

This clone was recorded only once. This chain's CDR3 is CASSSGLAGLFSYNEQFF. The CDR3 coding sequence is TGTGCCAGCAGTTCCGGGCTAGCGGGACTATTCTCCTACAATGAGCAGTTCTTC. The V call is TRBV28, the J call TRBJ2-1; TRBD2 matches 9 bases. The V and J ends lost 4 bases and 0 bases, in that order; junction bases with no gene match: 10. The CDR3 has 18 residues. Germline CDR1 reads MDHEN; CDR2 reads SYDVKM.

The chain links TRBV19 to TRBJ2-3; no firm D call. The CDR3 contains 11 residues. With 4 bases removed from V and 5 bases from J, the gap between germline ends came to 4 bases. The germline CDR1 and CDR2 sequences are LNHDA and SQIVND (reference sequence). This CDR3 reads CASSKLDTQYF. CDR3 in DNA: TGTGCCAGTAGTAAGTTAGATACGCAGTATTTT.

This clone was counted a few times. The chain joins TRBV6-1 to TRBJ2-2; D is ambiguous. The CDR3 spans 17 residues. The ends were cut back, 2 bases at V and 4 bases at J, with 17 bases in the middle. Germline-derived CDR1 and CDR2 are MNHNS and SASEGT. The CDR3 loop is CASSEIAIGSLTGELFF. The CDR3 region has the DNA TGTGCCAGCAGTGAAATAGCAATTGGCAGCCTCACCGGGGAGCTGTTTTTT.

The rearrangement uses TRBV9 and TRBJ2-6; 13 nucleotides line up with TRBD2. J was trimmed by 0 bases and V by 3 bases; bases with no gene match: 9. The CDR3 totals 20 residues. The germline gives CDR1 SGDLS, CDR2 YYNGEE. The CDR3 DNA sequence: TGTGCCAGCAGCGAGACCGGGACTAGCGGGATTGGCTCTGGGGCCAACGTCCTGACTTTC. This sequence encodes CASSETGTSGIGSGANVLTF. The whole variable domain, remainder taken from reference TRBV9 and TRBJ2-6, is DSGVTQTPKHLITATGQRVTLRCSPRSGDLSVYWYQQSLDQGLQFLIQYYNGEERAKGNILERFSAQQFPDLHSELNLSSLELGDSALYFCASSETGTSGIGSGANVLTFGAGSRLTVL.

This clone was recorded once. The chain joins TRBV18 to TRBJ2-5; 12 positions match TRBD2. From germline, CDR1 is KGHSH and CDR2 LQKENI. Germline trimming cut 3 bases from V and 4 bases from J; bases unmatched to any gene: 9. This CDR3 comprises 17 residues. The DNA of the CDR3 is TGTGCCAGCTCACCCCTTGGACTAGCGGGGTCCCTAGAGACCCAGTACTTC. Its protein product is CASSPLGLAGSLETQYF.

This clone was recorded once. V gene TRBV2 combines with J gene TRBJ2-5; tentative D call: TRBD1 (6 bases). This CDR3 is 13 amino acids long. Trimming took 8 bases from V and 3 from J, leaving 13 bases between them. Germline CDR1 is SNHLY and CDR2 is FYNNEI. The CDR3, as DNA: TGTGCCAGCGCTGGGGGCCCGGAAGAGACCCAGTACTTC. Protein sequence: CASAGGPEETQYF.

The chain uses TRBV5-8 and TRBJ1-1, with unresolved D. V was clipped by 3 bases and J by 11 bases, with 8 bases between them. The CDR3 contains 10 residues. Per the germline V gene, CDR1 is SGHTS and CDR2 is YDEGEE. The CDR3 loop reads CASSSVVAFF. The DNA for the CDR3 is TGTGCCAGCAGCTCAGTGGTTGCTTTCTTT.

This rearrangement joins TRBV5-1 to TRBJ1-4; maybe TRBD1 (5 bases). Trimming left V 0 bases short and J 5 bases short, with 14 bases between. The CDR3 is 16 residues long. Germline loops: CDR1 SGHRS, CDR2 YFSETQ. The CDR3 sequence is CASSLALQVTNEKLFF. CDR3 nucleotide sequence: TGCGCCAGCAGCTTGGCCCTACAGGTGACGAATGAAAAACTGTTTTTT. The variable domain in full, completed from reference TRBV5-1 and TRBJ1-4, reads KAGVTQTPRYLIKTRGQQVTLSCSPISGHRSVSWYQQTPGQGLQFLFEYFSETQRNKGNFPGRFSGRQFSNSRSEMNVSTLELGDSALYLCASSLALQVTNEKLFFGSGTQLSVL.

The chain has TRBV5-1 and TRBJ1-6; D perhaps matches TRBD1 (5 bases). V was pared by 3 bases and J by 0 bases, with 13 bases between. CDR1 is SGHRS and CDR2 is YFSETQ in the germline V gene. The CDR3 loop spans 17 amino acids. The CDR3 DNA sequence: TGCGCCAGCAGCTCACTGCGGGGGAGCTCCTATAATTCACCCCTCCACTTT. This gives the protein CASSSLRGSSYNSPLHF.

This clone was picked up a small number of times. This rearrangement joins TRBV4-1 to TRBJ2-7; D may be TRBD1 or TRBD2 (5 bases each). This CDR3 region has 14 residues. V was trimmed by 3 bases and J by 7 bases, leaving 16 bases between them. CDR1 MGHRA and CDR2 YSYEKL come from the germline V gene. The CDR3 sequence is CASSQGPALEEQYF. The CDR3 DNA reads TGCGCCAGCAGCCAGGGACCAGCGTTGGAAGAGCAGTACTTC.

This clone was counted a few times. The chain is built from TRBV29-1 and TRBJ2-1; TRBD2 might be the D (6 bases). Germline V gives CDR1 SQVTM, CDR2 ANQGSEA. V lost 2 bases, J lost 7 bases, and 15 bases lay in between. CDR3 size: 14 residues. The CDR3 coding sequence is TGCAGCGTTGAAAGGAACGGGAGTCCAAATGAGCAGTTCTTC. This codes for CSVERNGSPNEQFF.

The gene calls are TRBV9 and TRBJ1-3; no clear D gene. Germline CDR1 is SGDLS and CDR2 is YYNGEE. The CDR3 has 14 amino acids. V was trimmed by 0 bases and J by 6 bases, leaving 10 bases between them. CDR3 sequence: CASSVGGDANTIYF. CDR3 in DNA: TGTGCCAGCAGCGTAGGAGGAGATGCAAACACCATATATTTT.

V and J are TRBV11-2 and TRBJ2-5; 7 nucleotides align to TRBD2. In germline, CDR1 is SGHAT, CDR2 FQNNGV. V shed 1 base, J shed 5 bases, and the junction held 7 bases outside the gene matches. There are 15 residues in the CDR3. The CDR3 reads CASSLAGGSFETQYF. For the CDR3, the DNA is TGTGCCAGCAGCTTAGCCGGCGGGAGTTTCGAGACCCAGTACTTC.

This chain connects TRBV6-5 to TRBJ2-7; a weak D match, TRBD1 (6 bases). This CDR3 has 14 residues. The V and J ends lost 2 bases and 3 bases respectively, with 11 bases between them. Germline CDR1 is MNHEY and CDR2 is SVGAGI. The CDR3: CASSYGTSYYEQYF. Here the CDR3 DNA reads TGTGCCAGCAGTTACGGGACATCCTACTACGAGCAGTACTTC.